This T cell receptor beta chain emerged from a study of blood T cell repertoires in COVID-19. Sequencing was performed with immunoSEQ multiplex PCR; in TCRdb, only in-frame clones are kept and a portion is missing. The table records a few hundred thousand clones, approximately 85% of them present only once. Germline CDR1 ENHRY, CDR2 SYGVKD. Trimming cost V 6 bases and J 7 bases; bases outside gene matches: 11. This CDR3 is 15 amino acids long. Sequencing input: PBMCs or T cells enriched from blood (not recorded which). The clonotype originates from a woman aged 45-65 years who had recovered from COVID-19. The chain combines TRBV10-3 with TRBJ2-5, with 10 nucleotides matching TRBD1. The CDR3 bases are TGTGCCATCAGGGGGGACAGGGGCTGGGAGGGGACCCAGTACTTC. Translation gives CAIRGDRGWEGTQYF.